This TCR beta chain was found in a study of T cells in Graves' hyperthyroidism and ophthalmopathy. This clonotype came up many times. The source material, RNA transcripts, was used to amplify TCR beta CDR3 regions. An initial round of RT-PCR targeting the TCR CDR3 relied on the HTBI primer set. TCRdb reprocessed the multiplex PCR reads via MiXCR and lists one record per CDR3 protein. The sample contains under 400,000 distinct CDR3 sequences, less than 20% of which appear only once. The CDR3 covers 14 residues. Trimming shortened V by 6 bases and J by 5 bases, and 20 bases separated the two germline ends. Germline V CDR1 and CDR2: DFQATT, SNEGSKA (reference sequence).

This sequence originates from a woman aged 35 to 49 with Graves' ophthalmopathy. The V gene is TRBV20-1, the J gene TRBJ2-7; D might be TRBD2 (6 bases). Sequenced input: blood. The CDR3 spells CSANPAGSFDEQYF. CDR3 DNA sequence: TGCAGTGCCAATCCAGCGGGCTCATTCGACGAGCAGTACTTC.